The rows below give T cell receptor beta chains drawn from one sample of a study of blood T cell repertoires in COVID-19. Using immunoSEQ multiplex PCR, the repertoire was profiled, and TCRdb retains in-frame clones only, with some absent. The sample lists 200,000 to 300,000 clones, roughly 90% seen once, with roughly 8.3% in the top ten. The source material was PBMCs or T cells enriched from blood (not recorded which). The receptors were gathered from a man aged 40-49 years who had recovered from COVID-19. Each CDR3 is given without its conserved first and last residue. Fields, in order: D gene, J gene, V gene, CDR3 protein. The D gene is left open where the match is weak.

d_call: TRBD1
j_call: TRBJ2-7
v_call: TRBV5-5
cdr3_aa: ASSRMPGQDQPYEQY

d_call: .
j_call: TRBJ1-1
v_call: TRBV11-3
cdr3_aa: ASSPGRHSQRGTEAF

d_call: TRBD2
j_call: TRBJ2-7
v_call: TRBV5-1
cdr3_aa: ASSQSGSHNEQY

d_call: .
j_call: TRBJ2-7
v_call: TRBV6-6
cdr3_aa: ASSYSSAGGSYEQY

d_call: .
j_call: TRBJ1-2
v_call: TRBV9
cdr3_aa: ASSPISGGRGYT

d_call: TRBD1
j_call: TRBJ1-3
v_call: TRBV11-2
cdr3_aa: ASSRTGHSGNTIY

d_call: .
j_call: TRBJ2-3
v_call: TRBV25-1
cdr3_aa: ASSEPTPITDTQY

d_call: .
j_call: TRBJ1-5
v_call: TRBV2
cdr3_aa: ASGQPLNQPQH

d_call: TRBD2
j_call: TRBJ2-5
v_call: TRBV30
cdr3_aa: AWMGLAGPETQY

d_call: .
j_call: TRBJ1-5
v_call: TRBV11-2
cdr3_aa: ASSLSFGKDQH

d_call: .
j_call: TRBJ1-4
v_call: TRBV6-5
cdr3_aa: ASSYTGGATNEKLF

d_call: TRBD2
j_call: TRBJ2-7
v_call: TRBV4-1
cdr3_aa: ASSHAAGTSGGEQY

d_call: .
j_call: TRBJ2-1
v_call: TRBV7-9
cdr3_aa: ASSLYGDEQF

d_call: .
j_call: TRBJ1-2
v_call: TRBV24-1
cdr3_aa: ATSDLYGGKYGYT

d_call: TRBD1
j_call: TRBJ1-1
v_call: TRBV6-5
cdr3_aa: ASSRQGPVTEAF

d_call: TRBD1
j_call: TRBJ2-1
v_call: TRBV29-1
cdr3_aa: SVEDGRGQGNEQF

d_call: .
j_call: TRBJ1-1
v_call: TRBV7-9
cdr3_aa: ASSPAGALNTEAF

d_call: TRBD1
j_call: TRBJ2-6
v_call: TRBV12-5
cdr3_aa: ASDSGQGVAGANVLT

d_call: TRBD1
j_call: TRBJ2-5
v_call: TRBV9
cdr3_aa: ASSVRTGGFQETQY

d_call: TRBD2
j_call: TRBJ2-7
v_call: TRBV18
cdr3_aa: ASSPRLGGGPYEQY

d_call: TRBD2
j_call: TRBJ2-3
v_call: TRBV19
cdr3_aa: ASSIYWTSGSSDTQY

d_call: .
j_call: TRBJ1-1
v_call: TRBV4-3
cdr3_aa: ASSQVLSRALSEAF

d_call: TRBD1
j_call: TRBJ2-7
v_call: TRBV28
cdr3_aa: ASSRADRGMNEQY

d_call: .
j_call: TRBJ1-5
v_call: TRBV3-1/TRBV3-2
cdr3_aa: ASSYRNWGLSNQPQH

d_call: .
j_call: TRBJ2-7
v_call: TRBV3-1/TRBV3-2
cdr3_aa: ASSIRLDAEQY

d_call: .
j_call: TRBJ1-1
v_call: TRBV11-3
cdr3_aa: ASSSHGTSNTEAF

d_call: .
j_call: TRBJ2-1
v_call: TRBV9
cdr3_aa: ASSPFEATEQF

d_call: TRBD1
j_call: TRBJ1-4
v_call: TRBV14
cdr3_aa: ASGRDRANEKLF

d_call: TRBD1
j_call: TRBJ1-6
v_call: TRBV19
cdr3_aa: ASREGQTNNSPLH

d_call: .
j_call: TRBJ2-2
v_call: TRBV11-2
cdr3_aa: ASSQDAGVAGELF

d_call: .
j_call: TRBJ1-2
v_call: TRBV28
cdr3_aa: ASSFPDRKGEGDYGYT

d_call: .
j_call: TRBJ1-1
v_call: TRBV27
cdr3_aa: ASSFGVGAEAF

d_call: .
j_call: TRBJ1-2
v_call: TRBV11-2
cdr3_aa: ASSLDLRSDPGKYGYT

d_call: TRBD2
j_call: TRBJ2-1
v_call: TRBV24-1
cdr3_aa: ATSGGGAYNEQF

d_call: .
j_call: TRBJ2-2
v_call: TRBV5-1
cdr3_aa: ASSPGVTGELF

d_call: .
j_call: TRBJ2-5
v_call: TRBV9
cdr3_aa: ASSVVGRGDQETQY

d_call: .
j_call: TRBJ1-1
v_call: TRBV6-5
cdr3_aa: ASSYRRENTEAF

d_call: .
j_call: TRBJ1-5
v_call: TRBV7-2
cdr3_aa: ASSLVPRATNQPQH

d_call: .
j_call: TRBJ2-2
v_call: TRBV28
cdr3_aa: ASSPASIGTGELF

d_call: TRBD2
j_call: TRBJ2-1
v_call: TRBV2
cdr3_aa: ASSGLAQTPNEQF

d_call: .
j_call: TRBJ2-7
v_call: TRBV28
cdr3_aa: ASSRSGYEQY

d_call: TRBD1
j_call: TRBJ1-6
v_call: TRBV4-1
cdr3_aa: ATRQGANSPLH

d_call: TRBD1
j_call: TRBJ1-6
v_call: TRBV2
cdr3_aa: ASSVEDRAGSPLH

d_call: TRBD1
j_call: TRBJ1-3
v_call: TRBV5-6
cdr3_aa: ASSLGTGAYGNTIY

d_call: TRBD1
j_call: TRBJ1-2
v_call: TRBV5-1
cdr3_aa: ASSLATTGGYGYT

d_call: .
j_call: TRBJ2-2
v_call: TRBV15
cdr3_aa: ATSREGRATGELF

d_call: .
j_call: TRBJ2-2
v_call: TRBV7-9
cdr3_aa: ASSSNLNTGELF

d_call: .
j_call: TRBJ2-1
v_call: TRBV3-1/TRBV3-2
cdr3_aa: ASSQEEGDEQF

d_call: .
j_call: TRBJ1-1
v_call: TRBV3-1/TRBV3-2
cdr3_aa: ASSQDRAQNTEAF

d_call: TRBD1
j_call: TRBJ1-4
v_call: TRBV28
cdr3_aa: ASSLQPGQGREKLF

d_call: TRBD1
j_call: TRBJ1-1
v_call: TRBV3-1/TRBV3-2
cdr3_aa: ASSRQGRNTEAF

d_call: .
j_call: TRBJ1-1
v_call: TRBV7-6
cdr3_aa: ASSLRANTEAF